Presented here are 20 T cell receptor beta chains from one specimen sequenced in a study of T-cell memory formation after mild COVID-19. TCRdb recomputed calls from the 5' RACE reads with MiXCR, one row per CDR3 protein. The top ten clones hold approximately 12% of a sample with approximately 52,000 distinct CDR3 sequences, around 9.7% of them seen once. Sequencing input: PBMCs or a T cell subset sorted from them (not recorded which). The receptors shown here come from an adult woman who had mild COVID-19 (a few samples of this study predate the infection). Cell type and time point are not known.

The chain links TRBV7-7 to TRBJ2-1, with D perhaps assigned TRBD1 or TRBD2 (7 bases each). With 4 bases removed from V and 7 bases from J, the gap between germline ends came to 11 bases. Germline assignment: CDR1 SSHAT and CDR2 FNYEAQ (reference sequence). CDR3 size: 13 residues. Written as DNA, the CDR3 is TGTGCCAGCAGCTCAGGGGGGGGGAATGAGCAGTTCTTC. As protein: CASSSGGGNEQFF. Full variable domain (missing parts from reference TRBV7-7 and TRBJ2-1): GAGVSQSPRYKVTKRGQDVTLRCDPISSHATLYWYQQALGQGPEFLTYFNYEAQPDKSGLPSDRFSAERPEGSISTLTIQRTEQRDSAMYRCASSSGGGNEQFFGPGTRLTVL.

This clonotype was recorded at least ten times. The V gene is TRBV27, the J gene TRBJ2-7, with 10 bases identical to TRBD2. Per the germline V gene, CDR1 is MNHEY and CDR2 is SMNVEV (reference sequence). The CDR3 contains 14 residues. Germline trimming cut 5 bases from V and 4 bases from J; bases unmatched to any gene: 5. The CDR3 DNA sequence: TGTGCCAGCAGTATGACTAGCGGGCAGTACGAGCAGTACTTC. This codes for CASSMTSGQYEQYF.

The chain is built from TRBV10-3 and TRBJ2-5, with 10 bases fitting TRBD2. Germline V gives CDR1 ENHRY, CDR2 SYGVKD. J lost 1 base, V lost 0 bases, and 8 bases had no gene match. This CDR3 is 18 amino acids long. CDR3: CAISESNPGLAFQETQYF. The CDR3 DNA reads TGTGCCATCAGTGAGTCGAATCCGGGACTAGCGTTCCAAGAGACCCAGTACTTC.

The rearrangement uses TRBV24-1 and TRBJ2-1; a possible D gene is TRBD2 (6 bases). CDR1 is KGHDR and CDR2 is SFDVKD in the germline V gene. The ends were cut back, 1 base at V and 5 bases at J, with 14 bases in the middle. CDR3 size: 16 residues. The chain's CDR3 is CATSDLGSGRNNEQFF. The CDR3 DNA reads TGTGCCACCAGTGATTTAGGCAGTGGGAGGAACAATGAGCAGTTCTTC.

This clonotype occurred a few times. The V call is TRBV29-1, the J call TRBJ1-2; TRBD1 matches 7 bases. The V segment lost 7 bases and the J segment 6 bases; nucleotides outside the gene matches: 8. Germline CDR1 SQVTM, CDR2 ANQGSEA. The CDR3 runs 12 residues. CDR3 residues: CSALGQVDGYTF. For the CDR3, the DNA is TGCAGCGCCCTTGGACAGGTTGATGGCTACACCTTC.

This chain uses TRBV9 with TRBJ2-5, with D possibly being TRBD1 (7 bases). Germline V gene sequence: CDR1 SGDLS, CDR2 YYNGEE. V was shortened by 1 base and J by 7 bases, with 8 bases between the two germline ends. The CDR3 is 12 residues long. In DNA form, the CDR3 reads TGTGCCAGCAGCGTACAGGGGGGGACCCAGTACTTC. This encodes CASSVQGGTQYF.

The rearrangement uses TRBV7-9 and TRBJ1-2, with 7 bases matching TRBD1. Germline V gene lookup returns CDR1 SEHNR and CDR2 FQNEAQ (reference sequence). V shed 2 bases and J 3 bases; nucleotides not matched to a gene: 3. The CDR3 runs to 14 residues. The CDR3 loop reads CASSLNRGDYGYTF. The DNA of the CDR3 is TGTGCCAGCAGCTTAAACAGGGGAGACTATGGCTACACCTTC. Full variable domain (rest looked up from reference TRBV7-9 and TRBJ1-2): DTGVSQNPRHKITKRGQNVTFRCDPISEHNRLYWYRQTLGQGPEFLTYFQNEAQLEKSRLLSDRFSAERPKGSFSTLEIQRTEQGDSAMYLCASSLNRGDYGYTFGSGTRLTVV.

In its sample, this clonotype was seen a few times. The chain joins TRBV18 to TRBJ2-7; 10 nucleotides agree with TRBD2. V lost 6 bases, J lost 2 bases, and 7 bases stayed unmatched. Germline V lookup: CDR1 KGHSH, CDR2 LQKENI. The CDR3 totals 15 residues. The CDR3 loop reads CASSKGAGGTYEQYF. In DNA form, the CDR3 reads TGTGCCAGCTCTAAAGGAGCGGGAGGGACCTACGAGCAGTACTTC.

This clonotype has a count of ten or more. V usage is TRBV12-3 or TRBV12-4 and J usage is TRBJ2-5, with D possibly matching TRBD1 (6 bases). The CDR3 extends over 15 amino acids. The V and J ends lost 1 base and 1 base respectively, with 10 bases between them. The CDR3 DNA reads TGTGCCAGCAGTTTAGTGGGCAGGGGCCAAGAGACCCAGTACTTC. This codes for CASSLVGRGQETQYF.

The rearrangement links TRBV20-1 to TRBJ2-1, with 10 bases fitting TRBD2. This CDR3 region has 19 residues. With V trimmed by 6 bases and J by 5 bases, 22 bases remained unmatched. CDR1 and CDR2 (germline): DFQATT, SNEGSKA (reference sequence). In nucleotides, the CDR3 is TGCAGTGCCCGACCCATCCCCCTTGCCCTAGCGGGAGAAGACAATGAGCAGTTCTTC. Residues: CSARPIPLALAGEDNEQFF.

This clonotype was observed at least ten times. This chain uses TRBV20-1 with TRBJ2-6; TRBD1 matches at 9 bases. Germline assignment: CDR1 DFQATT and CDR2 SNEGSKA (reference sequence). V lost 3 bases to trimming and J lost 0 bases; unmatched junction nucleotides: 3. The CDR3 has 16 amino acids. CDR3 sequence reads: CSARGTGSSGANVLTF. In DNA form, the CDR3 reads TGCAGTGCTAGGGGGACAGGGAGCTCTGGGGCCAACGTCCTGACTTTC.

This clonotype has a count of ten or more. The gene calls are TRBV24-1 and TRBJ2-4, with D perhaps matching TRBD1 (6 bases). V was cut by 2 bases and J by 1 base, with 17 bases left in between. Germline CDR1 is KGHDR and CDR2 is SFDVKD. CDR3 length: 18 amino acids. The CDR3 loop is CATSDSKDRLPAKNIQYF. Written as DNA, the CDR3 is TGTGCCACCAGTGATTCAAAAGACAGGCTGCCGGCCAAAAACATTCAGTACTTC.

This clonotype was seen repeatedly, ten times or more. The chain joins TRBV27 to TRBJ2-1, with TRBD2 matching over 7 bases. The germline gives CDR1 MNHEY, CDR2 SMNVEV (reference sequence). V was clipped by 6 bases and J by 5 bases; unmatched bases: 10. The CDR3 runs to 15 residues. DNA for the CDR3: TGTGCCAGCAGCCCGATTCAGCGGGGACACAATGAGCAGTTCTTC. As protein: CASSPIQRGHNEQFF.

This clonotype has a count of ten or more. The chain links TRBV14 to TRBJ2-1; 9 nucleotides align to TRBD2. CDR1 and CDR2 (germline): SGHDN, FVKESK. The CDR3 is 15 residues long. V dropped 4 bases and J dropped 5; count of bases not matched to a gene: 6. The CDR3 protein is CASSLLAGVHNEQFF. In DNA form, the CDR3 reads TGTGCCAGCAGCCTGTTAGCGGGAGTCCACAATGAGCAGTTCTTC. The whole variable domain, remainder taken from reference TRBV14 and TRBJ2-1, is EAGVTQFPSHSVIEKGQTVTLRCDPISGHDNLYWYRRVMGKEIKFLLHFVKESKQDESGMPNNRFLAERTGGTYSTLKVQPAELEDSGVYFCASSLLAGVHNEQFFGPGTRLTVL.

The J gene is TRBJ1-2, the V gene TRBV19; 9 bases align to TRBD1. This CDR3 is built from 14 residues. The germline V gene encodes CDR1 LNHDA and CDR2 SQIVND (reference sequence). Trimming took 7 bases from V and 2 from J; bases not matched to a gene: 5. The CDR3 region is CASIKGTGNYGYTF. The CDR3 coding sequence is TGTGCCAGTATCAAAGGGACAGGGAACTATGGCTACACCTTC.

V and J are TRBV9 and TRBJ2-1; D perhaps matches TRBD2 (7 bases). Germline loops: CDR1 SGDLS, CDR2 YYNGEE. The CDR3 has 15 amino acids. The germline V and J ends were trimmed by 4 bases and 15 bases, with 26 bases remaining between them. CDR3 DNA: TGTGCCAGCAGCCCTCAATCGGGGGGCGGGAGTATTCTGTTCTTC. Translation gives CASSPQSGGGSILFF.

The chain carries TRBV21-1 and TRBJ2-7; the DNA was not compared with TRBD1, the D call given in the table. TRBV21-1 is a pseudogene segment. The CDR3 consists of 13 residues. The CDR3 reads CASSKEDRGEQYF. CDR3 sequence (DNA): TGTGCCAGCAGCAAAGAGGACAGAGGCGAGCAGTACTTC.

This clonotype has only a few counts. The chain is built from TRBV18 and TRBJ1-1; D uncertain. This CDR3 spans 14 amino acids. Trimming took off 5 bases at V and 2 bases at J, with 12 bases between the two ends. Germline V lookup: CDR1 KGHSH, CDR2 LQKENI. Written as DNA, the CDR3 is TGTGCCAGCTCATTGCTGGACCAAAACACTGAAGCTTTCTTT. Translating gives CASSLLDQNTEAFF.

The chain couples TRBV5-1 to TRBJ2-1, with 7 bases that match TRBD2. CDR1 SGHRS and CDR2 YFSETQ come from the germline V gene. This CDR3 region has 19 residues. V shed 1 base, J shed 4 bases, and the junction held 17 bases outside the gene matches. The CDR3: CASSLSRYAGVGIYNEQFF. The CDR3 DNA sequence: TGCGCCAGCAGCTTGTCACGTTACGCGGGAGTTGGGATATACAATGAGCAGTTCTTC.

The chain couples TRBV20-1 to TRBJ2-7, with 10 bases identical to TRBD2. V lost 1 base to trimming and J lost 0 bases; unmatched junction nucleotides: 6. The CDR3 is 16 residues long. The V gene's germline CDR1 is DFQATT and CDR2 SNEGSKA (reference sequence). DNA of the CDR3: TGCAGTGCTAGAGTTGGGGGACTAGCGTACTCCTACGAGCAGTACTTC. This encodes CSARVGGLAYSYEQYF.